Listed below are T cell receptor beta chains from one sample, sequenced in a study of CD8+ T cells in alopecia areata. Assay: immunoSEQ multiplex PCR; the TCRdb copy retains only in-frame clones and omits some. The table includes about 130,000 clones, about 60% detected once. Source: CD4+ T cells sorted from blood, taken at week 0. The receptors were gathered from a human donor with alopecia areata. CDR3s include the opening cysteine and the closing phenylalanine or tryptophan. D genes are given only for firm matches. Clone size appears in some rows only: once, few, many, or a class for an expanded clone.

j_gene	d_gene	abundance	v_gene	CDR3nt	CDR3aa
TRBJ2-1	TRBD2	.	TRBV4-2	TGTGCCAGCAGCCAGCTACTAGCGGGGCGATACAATGAGCAGTTCTTC	CASSQLLAGRYNEQFF
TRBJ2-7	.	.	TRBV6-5	TGTGCCAGCAGTCCCAACCCCAGCTCCTACGAGCAGTACTTC	CASSPNPSSYEQYF
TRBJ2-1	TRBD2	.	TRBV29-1	TGCAGCGTTGGGACTAGCGGGGCGGGTTCCTACAATGAGCAGTTCTTC	CSVGTSGAGSYNEQFF
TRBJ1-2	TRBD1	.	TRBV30	TGTGCCTGGAAGCCCCCAGGGACAGGGGGCTGGGGCTACACCTTC	CAWKPPGTGGWGYTF
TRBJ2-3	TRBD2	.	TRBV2	TGTGCCAGCAGCCCACTTAGCGGGGTCACAGATACGCAGTATTTT	CASSPLSGVTDTQYF
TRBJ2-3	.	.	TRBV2	TGTGCCAGCAGCAATATAGGGCCGGATACGCAGTATTTT	CASSNIGPDTQYF
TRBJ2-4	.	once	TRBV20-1	TGCAGTGCTAGTCTGTTGGACATTCAGTACTTC	CSASLLDIQYF
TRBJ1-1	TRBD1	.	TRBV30	TGTGCCTTCAACAGGGGGGGTTTCGGTGAAGCTTTCTTT	CAFNRGGFGEAFF
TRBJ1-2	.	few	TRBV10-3	TGTGCCATCAGTCGGACAGAGAACTATGGCTACACCTTC	CAISRTENYGYTF
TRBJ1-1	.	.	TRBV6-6	TGTGCCAGCAGTTCTACCCGGGGAATGAACACTGAAGCTTTCTTT	CASSSTRGMNTEAFF